Sequencing of this T cell receptor beta chain was carried out in a study of blood T cells in healthy people across ages. Points from the study as a whole: Older age coincided with a roughly linear decline in TCR beta diversity per million T cells.

Germline values: CDR1 MGHRA, CDR2 YSYEKL. The V gene end was trimmed by 4 bases and the J gene end by 2 bases; junction bases not matched to a gene: 15. The CDR3 consists of 18 residues. On this clonotype: Its matching antigen is unknown.

PCR was performed a second time for about 7 to 11 cycles using a sample-barcoded 5' primer and a J-beta primer mix. TCRdb called the 5' RACE reads again in MiXCR, with one record for every CDR3 protein. The repertoire holds over 1.5 million distinct CDR3 sequences, with approximately 50% as singletons. In terms of origin and age, donors were healthy Caucasian individuals from Russia aged roughly 6 to 90. This sequence joins TRBV4-1 and TRBJ1-2, with 8 bases lining up with TRBD1. Sequenced material: blood. The receptor was derived from a woman between 35 and 50 years old in good health. CDR3 sequence (DNA): TGCGCCAGCAGCCCCCTAGGACAGGGAAGGTATCGAAACTATGGCTACACCTTC. Amino acids: CASSPLGQGRYRNYGYTF.